Below, 13 T cell receptor beta chains from the same sample are listed, as sequenced in a study of beta chain features in type 1 diabetes. Study observations and caveats: Among patients with Type 1 diabetes, TCRB CDR3s were moderately but significantly shorter in every one of the four CD4+ subsets.

Isolated RNA was reverse transcribed in full, so expressed TCRB transcripts were sequenced. The method was immunoSEQ multiplex PCR; TCRdb's version includes in-frame clones alone and lacks a portion of them. Of some 140,000 clones in the sample, about 10% were seen once. Their antigens are not known. What was sequenced was central memory CD4+ T cells from blood. The source of these receptors is a man aged 25-40 years with type 1 diabetes.

This clone was recorded a few times. This rearrangement joins TRBV30 to TRBJ2-7; 8 bases agree with TRBD1. The CDR3 has 12 amino acids. V trimming: 7 bases; J trimming: 3 bases; junction bases outside the gene matches: 5. CDR1 is GTSNPN, CDR2 SVGIG, per germline (reference sequence). The CDR3 here is CAFDRGFYEQYF. CDR3 bases: TGTGCCTTTGACAGGGGTTTCTACGAGCAGTACTTC.

The chain is built from TRBV9 and TRBJ2-7; no clear D gene. The CDR3 loop spans 13 amino acids. Trimming removed 0 bases at V and 5 bases at J, with 9 bases between. CDR1 and CDR2 from the germline V gene are SGDLS and YYNGEE. CDR3 loop: CASSVDLADEQYF. The CDR3 bases are TGTGCCAGCAGCGTAGATCTGGCGGACGAGCAGTACTTC.

The rearrangement uses TRBV6-5 and TRBJ2-3, with 8 bases identical to TRBD2. CDR1 MNHEY and CDR2 SVGAGI come from the germline V gene. Trimming cost V 10 bases and J 2 bases; bases outside gene matches: 8. CDR3 size: 14 residues. The CDR3 reads CATLRAGDTDTQYF. The CDR3 DNA follows: TGTGCCACCCTTAGAGCGGGAGACACAGATACGCAGTATTTT.

This sequence joins TRBV2 and TRBJ1-5, with D tentatively TRBD1 (5 bases). V gave up 3 bases and J gave up 7 bases, with 13 bases separating them. The CDR3 is 14 residues long. CDR1 SNHLY and CDR2 FYNNEI come from the germline V gene. This CDR3 is CASSEGQSVQPQHF. The CDR3 DNA reads TGTGCCAGCAGTGAGGGGCAGTCGGTGCAGCCCCAGCATTTT.

This sequence joins TRBV7-9 and TRBJ2-5, with a weak D call TRBD2 (5 bases). The CDR3 has 15 amino acids. Germline loops: CDR1 SEHNR, CDR2 FQNEAQ (reference sequence). The V end lost 5 bases, the J end lost 1 base, and 14 bases lay between the germline ends. The CDR3 nucleotides are TGTGCCAGCAGCCAGGCCGGGGATAGCCAAGAGACCCAGTACTTC. Its protein is CASSQAGDSQETQYF.

As regards this clone: One end of the junction varies from germline; a read error may be responsible. This sequence joins TRBV5-4 and TRBJ2-5; 12 bases map to TRBD2. The CDR3 totals 15 residues. Germline CDR1 reads SGHNT; CDR2 reads YYREEE (reference sequence). CDR3: CASTLGLAGEETQYF. The CDR3 nucleotides read TGTGCCAGCACCTTGGGACTAGCGGGCGAAGAGACCCAGTACTTC.

This clone has just a few counts. V and J are TRBV7-9 and TRBJ2-7; a possible D gene is TRBD2 (7 bases). CDR1 SEHNR and CDR2 FQNEAQ come from the germline V gene (reference sequence). CDR3 size: 14 residues. V was cut by 5 bases and J by 7 bases, with 18 bases left in between. The CDR3 nucleotides read TGTGCCAGCAGCCCCATGGGGGGGCCGGGGGAGCAGTACTTC. This gives the protein CASSPMGGPGEQYF.

This chain links TRBV6-1 with TRBJ1-5, with TRBD1 identical over 7 bases. The V segment lost 4 bases and the J segment 5 bases; nucleotides outside the gene matches: 5. The CDR3 is 14 residues long. In germline, CDR1 is MNHNS, CDR2 SASEGT. The CDR3, as DNA: TGTGCCAGCAGTGGACAGGGCACCCATCAGCCCCAGCATTTT. As protein: CASSGQGTHQPQHF.

This clone was detected a few times. The chain links TRBV5-1 to TRBJ1-5; D unresolved. Trimming pared 0 bases from V and 5 bases from J, leaving 6 bases between. This CDR3 comprises 13 residues. Germline lookup yields CDR1 SGHRS and CDR2 YFSETQ. CDR3 nucleotide sequence: TGCGCCAGCAGCTTGGACAGCTATCAGCCCCAGCATTTT. Translating gives CASSLDSYQPQHF. Full variable domain (rest looked up from reference TRBV5-1 and TRBJ1-5): KAGVTQTPRYLIKTRGQQVTLSCSPISGHRSVSWYQQTPGQGLQFLFEYFSETQRNKGNFPGRFSGRQFSNSRSEMNVSTLELGDSALYLCASSLDSYQPQHFGDGTRLSIL.

V and J are TRBV5-4 and TRBJ2-4, with D perhaps TRBD2 (5 bases). CDR1 SGHNT and CDR2 YYREEE come from the germline V gene (reference sequence). The ends were cut back, 4 bases at V and 5 bases at J, with 13 bases in the middle. The CDR3 is 14 residues long. The CDR3 nucleotides read TGTGCCAGCAGCCCCCCGGGGAACCAAAACATTCAGTACTTC. This sequence encodes CASSPPGNQNIQYF.

J is TRBJ1-6 and V is TRBV6-6; a weak D match, TRBD1 (6 bases). The length of the CDR3 is 14 residues. CDR1 is MNHNY and CDR2 is SVGAGI in the germline V gene (reference sequence). Trimming pared 2 bases from V and 9 bases from J, leaving 11 bases between. The CDR3 protein is CASSYNRESSPLHF. CDR3 DNA: TGTGCCAGCAGTTACAACAGGGAAAGTTCACCCCTCCACTTT.

The genes are TRBV27 and TRBJ1-2, with 9 nucleotides matching TRBD1. V lost 5 bases, J lost 8 bases, and 12 bases stayed unmatched. This CDR3 contains 15 residues. CDR1 is MNHEY, CDR2 SMNVEV, per germline (reference sequence). CDR3 in amino acids: CASSGGQGVTGGYTF. The CDR3 region has the DNA TGTGCCAGCAGTGGGGGACAGGGTGTAACGGGGGGCTACACCTTC.

This clone appeared a few times. The V and J genes are TRBV28 and TRBJ1-1; unclear D gene. Per germline, CDR1 MDHEN and CDR2 SYDVKM. The CDR3 totals 13 residues. Trimming left V 4 bases short and J 5 bases short, with 11 bases between. In DNA, the CDR3 is TGTGCCAGCAGTTACCCAGGAGGGACTGAAGCTTTCTTT. It yields the protein CASSYPGGTEAFF.